Each of the 9 T cell receptor beta chains below was sequenced from the same sample in a study of radiotherapy plus CTLA-4 blockade in lung cancer. Profiling relied on immunoSEQ multiplex PCR, and the TCRdb table lists in-frame clones only, not all of them. The repertoire holds roughly 70,000 clones, with around 86% as singletons. Sequenced here: peripheral blood, sampled from a patient treated with radiotherapy plus ipilimumab. All receptors derive from a human donor with non-small cell lung cancer that progressed on radiotherapy plus ipilimumab.

The chain recombines TRBV9 with TRBJ2-3, with 7 positions matching TRBD2. Germline CDR1 is SGDLS and CDR2 is YYNGEE. V dropped 3 bases and J dropped 1; count of bases not matched to a gene: 8. CDR3 size: 16 residues. CDR3 residues: CASSAHREEGTDTQYF. CDR3 nucleotide sequence: TGTGCCAGCAGCGCCCACCGGGAGGAGGGCACAGATACGCAGTATTTT.

The chain links TRBV19 to TRBJ2-1, with D unclear. Germline V gene lookup returns CDR1 LNHDA and CDR2 SQIVND (reference sequence). V dropped 3 bases and J dropped 0 bases, with 9 bases sitting between them. This CDR3 has 15 residues. The chain's CDR3 is CASSMDRSSYNEQFF. In DNA form, the CDR3 reads TGTGCCAGTAGTATGGATAGAAGCTCCTACAATGAGCAGTTCTTC.

The chain links TRBV10-2 to TRBJ1-5; no firm D call. Germline CDR1 reads WSHSY; CDR2 reads SAAADI. Trimming removed 3 bases at V and 1 base at J, with 1 base between. The CDR3 runs 12 residues. The CDR3 protein is CASSDSNQPQHF. The CDR3 DNA follows: TGCGCCAGCAGTGACAGCAATCAGCCCCAGCATTTT.

The chain couples TRBV7-2 to TRBJ2-3, with 13 nucleotides matching TRBD2. The ends lost 4 bases at V and 6 bases at J; junction bases unmatched: 4. This CDR3 has 15 amino acids. Germline V gene data show CDR1 as SGHTA and CDR2 as FQGNSA. The CDR3 reads CASSSTSGRADTQYF. The CDR3 region has the DNA TGTGCCAGCAGCTCTACTAGCGGGAGGGCCGATACGCAGTATTTT.

The rearrangement uses TRBV13 and TRBJ2-5; 7 nucleotides line up with TRBD2. Per the germline V gene, CDR1 is PRHDT and CDR2 is FYEKMQ (reference sequence). The CDR3 extends over 17 amino acids. V was pared by 4 bases and J by 1 base, with 12 bases of the junction left unmatched. This CDR3 reads CASSSATGTIRQETQYF. The CDR3 DNA follows: TGTGCCAGCAGCTCAGCAACCGGGACTATCCGCCAAGAGACCCAGTACTTC.

The chain has TRBV29-1 and TRBJ1-3; no reliable D call. This CDR3 is built from 13 residues. V was clipped by 2 bases and J by 3 bases, with 8 bases between them. Germline V gene data show CDR1 as SQVTM and CDR2 as ANQGSEA. The CDR3, as DNA: TGCAGCGTTGAATCTGGGTTTGGAAACACCATATATTTT. It encodes CSVESGFGNTIYF.

This rearrangement joins TRBV7-2 to TRBJ1-2, with D maybe TRBD1 (5 bases). Per the germline V gene, CDR1 is SGHTA and CDR2 is FQGNSA. The CDR3 is 13 amino acids. V lost 5 bases and J lost 6, with 13 bases in between. CDR3 region: CASSPRVLDGYTF. In DNA form, the CDR3 reads TGTGCCAGCAGCCCCAGGGTTTTGGATGGCTACACCTTC.

This chain connects TRBV2 to TRBJ2-5; D gene uncertain. Looked up from germline, CDR1 is SNHLY and CDR2 is FYNNEI. V lost 6 bases, J lost 5 bases, and 7 bases lay in between. The CDR3 is 11 residues long. The CDR3 DNA sequence: TGTGCCAGCAGCGCGTCGGAGACCCAGTACTTC. This translates into CASSASETQYF.

As regards this clone: The junction and the germline gene differ at one end; a read error may be behind it. J is TRBJ2-2 and V is TRBV7-7; 9 nucleotides align to TRBD2. There are 16 residues in the CDR3. CDR1 and CDR2 from the germline V gene are SSHAT and FNYEAQ (reference sequence). This chain's CDR3 is CASSLAGGGATGELFF. The DNA for the CDR3 is TGTGCTAGCAGCTTAGCCGGCGGGGGGGCTACCGGGGAGCTGTTTTTT.